These T cell receptor beta chains were read from a single sample in a study of CD8+ T cells in alopecia areata. Repertoires were generated with immunoSEQ multiplex PCR, while TCRdb's copy carries only in-frame clones and drops some. The sample records some 190,000 clones, 60% being singletons. The sample was CD4+ T cells sorted from blood, taken at week 4, from a patient treated with tofacitinib. Receptor source: a human donor with alopecia areata. Each CDR3 is given with its conserved first and last residue. Each record gives: CDR3 length, D gene, V gene, J gene, clone size, CDR3 protein, CDR3 DNA. A D gene is named only where the DNA matches it firmly. Only some rows state a clone size, as once, few, many or a class for expanded clones.

cdr3_length: 15; d_call: -; v_call: TRBV5-1; j_call: TRBJ2-7; clone_size: -; cdr3_aa: CASSPGGLTLYEQYF; cdr3_nt: TGCGCCAGCAGCCCGGGTGGGCTGACCCTCTACGAGCAGTACTTC
cdr3_length: 15; d_call: -; v_call: TRBV27; j_call: TRBJ2-1; clone_size: -; cdr3_aa: CASKGIRLVHNEQFF; cdr3_nt: TGTGCCAGCAAGGGAATTAGACTAGTCCACAATGAGCAGTTCTTC
cdr3_length: 14; d_call: TRBD1; v_call: TRBV30; j_call: TRBJ2-5; clone_size: -; cdr3_aa: CACMGQGGFETQYF; cdr3_nt: TGTGCCTGTATGGGACAGGGGGGTTTCGAGACCCAGTACTTC
cdr3_length: 15; d_call: TRBD2; v_call: TRBV7-2; j_call: TRBJ2-1; clone_size: once; cdr3_aa: CASSLGTSGRYEQFF; cdr3_nt: TGTGCCAGCAGCTTAGGGACTAGCGGGAGGTATGAGCAGTTCTTC
cdr3_length: 15; d_call: -; v_call: TRBV4-1; j_call: TRBJ1-5; clone_size: -; cdr3_aa: CASSQDRLPNQPQHF; cdr3_nt: TGCGCCAGCAGCCAAGACAGACTTCCCAATCAGCCCCAGCATTTT
cdr3_length: 16; d_call: -; v_call: TRBV30; j_call: TRBJ1-5; clone_size: -; cdr3_aa: CAWSVAGTRSNQPQHF; cdr3_nt: TGTGCCTGGAGTGTCGCAGGGACCAGGAGCAATCAGCCCCAGCATTTT
cdr3_length: 16; d_call: TRBD1; v_call: TRBV7-9; j_call: TRBJ1-5; clone_size: few; cdr3_aa: CASSPGQGYSNQPQHF; cdr3_nt: TGTGCCAGCAGCCCCGGACAGGGTTATAGCAATCAGCCCCAGCATTTT
cdr3_length: 14; d_call: TRBD1; v_call: TRBV11-2; j_call: TRBJ2-5; clone_size: few; cdr3_aa: CASSSTGRKETQYF; cdr3_nt: TGTGCCAGCAGCTCGACAGGGAGAAAGGAGACCCAGTACTTC
cdr3_length: 14; d_call: -; v_call: TRBV30; j_call: TRBJ1-1; clone_size: -; cdr3_aa: CAWKTDRFNTEAFF; cdr3_nt: TGTGCCTGGAAAACCGACAGATTCAACACTGAAGCTTTCTTT
cdr3_length: 15; d_call: TRBD2; v_call: TRBV5-4; j_call: TRBJ2-1; clone_size: many; cdr3_aa: CASSFFGLASDEQFF; cdr3_nt: TGTGCCAGCAGCTTTTTCGGACTAGCTTCAGATGAGCAGTTCTTC
cdr3_length: 15; d_call: TRBD2; v_call: TRBV28; j_call: TRBJ2-1; clone_size: -; cdr3_aa: CASSLETSGYNEQFF; cdr3_nt: TGTGCCAGCAGTTTGGAGACTAGCGGTTACAATGAGCAGTTCTTC
cdr3_length: 14; d_call: TRBD2; v_call: TRBV5-1; j_call: TRBJ2-7; clone_size: -; cdr3_aa: CASRAIAGAGEQYF; cdr3_nt: TGCGCCAGCAGGGCCATAGCGGGAGCCGGCGAGCAGTACTTC
cdr3_length: 15; d_call: TRBD1; v_call: TRBV6-5; j_call: TRBJ2-7; clone_size: -; cdr3_aa: CASSYGQGAMSEQYF; cdr3_nt: TGTGCCAGCAGTTACGGACAGGGGGCAATGAGCGAGCAGTACTTC
cdr3_length: 14; d_call: -; v_call: TRBV5-4; j_call: TRBJ2-3; clone_size: -; cdr3_aa: CASSSGRSTDTQYF; cdr3_nt: TGTGCCAGCAGCAGTGGGAGAAGCACAGATACGCAGTATTTT
cdr3_length: 15; d_call: TRBD1; v_call: TRBV27; j_call: TRBJ1-2; clone_size: -; cdr3_aa: CASSPQGARDYGYTF; cdr3_nt: TGTGCCAGCAGTCCCCAGGGGGCGCGGGACTATGGCTACACCTTC
cdr3_length: 12; d_call: -; v_call: TRBV4-1; j_call: TRBJ2-7; clone_size: -; cdr3_aa: CASSLSQGEQYF; cdr3_nt: TGCGCCAGCAGCCTTTCACAGGGAGAGCAGTACTTC
cdr3_length: 16; d_call: -; v_call: TRBV30; j_call: TRBJ1-5; clone_size: -; cdr3_aa: CAWSVRRGRPNQPQHF; cdr3_nt: TGTGCCTGGAGTGTAAGGAGGGGCAGACCCAATCAGCCCCAGCATTTT
cdr3_length: 12; d_call: TRBD1; v_call: TRBV29-1; j_call: TRBJ2-1; clone_size: -; cdr3_aa: CSVEDRDNEQFF; cdr3_nt: TGCAGCGTTGAGGACAGGGACAATGAGCAGTTCTTC
cdr3_length: 17; d_call: -; v_call: TRBV11-2; j_call: TRBJ2-4; clone_size: -; cdr3_aa: CASSLRGARAHSNIQYF; cdr3_nt: TGTGCCAGCAGCTTAAGAGGGGCCCGTGCCCACTCAAACATTCAGTACTTC
cdr3_length: 16; d_call: TRBD2; v_call: TRBV30; j_call: TRBJ2-1; clone_size: -; cdr3_aa: CAWSKGRVAVHNEQFF; cdr3_nt: TGTGCCTGGAGTAAAGGGAGGGTAGCGGTCCACAATGAGCAGTTCTTC
cdr3_length: 14; d_call: -; v_call: TRBV2; j_call: TRBJ1-2; clone_size: -; cdr3_aa: CASSDRISNYGYTF; cdr3_nt: TGTGCCAGCAGTGATCGTATTAGTAACTATGGCTACACCTTC
cdr3_length: 17; d_call: TRBD1; v_call: TRBV7-2; j_call: TRBJ1-1; clone_size: -; cdr3_aa: CASSLARVDRGQSAAFF; cdr3_nt: TGTGCCAGCAGCTTAGCAAGAGTTGACAGGGGGCAATCGGCAGCTTTCTTT
cdr3_length: 13; d_call: TRBD1; v_call: TRBV18; j_call: TRBJ2-1; clone_size: -; cdr3_aa: CASSPDRGLEQFF; cdr3_nt: TGTGCCAGCTCACCTGACAGGGGACTTGAGCAGTTCTTC
cdr3_length: 13; d_call: -; v_call: TRBV29-1; j_call: TRBJ1-2; clone_size: -; cdr3_aa: CSVEGTANYGYTF; cdr3_nt: TGCAGCGTTGAGGGTACAGCTAACTATGGCTACACCTTC
cdr3_length: 19; d_call: TRBD2; v_call: TRBV29-1; j_call: TRBJ2-2; clone_size: -; cdr3_aa: CSVAHPHKASGRYTGELFF; cdr3_nt: TGCAGCGTTGCCCACCCCCATAAAGCTAGCGGGAGGTACACCGGGGAGCTGTTTTTT
cdr3_length: 14; d_call: -; v_call: TRBV9; j_call: TRBJ2-5; clone_size: once; cdr3_aa: CASSVGQAQETQYF; cdr3_nt: TGTGCCAGCAGCGTAGGACAGGCGCAAGAGACCCAGTACTTC
cdr3_length: 13; d_call: -; v_call: TRBV25-1; j_call: TRBJ1-5; clone_size: -; cdr3_aa: CASRGPSNQPQHF; cdr3_nt: TGTGCCAGCAGAGGGCCTAGCAATCAGCCCCAGCATTTT
cdr3_length: 15; d_call: TRBD2; v_call: TRBV29-1; j_call: TRBJ2-5; clone_size: -; cdr3_aa: CSVRNRLAGEETQYF; cdr3_nt: TGCAGCGTTCGCAACAGACTAGCGGGGGAAGAGACCCAGTACTTC
cdr3_length: 14; d_call: -; v_call: TRBV29-1; j_call: TRBJ2-1; clone_size: -; cdr3_aa: CSVKGQGSYNEQFF; cdr3_nt: TGCAGCGTTAAGGGGCAGGGCTCCTACAATGAGCAGTTCTTC
cdr3_length: 15; d_call: -; v_call: TRBV4-1; j_call: TRBJ1-5; clone_size: -; cdr3_aa: CASSQGRLGGQPQHF; cdr3_nt: TGCGCCAGCAGCCAAGGTCGGCTGGGTGGTCAGCCCCAGCATTTT
cdr3_length: 15; d_call: -; v_call: TRBV4-2; j_call: TRBJ2-3; clone_size: -; cdr3_aa: CASSQVSADTDTQYF; cdr3_nt: TGTGCCAGCAGCCAAGTTTCGGCGGACACAGATACGCAGTATTTT
cdr3_length: 13; d_call: -; v_call: TRBV4-1; j_call: TRBJ2-3; clone_size: -; cdr3_aa: CASSQDLRVTQYF; cdr3_nt: TGCGCCAGCAGCCAAGATCTCAGGGTTACGCAGTATTTT
cdr3_length: 11; d_call: -; v_call: TRBV29-1; j_call: TRBJ2-3; clone_size: few; cdr3_aa: CSVEGGDTQYF; cdr3_nt: TGCAGCGTTGAAGGCGGCGATACGCAGTATTTT
cdr3_length: 14; d_call: -; v_call: TRBV9; j_call: TRBJ2-1; clone_size: -; cdr3_aa: CASSVVGAYNEQFF; cdr3_nt: TGTGCCAGCAGCGTAGTTGGGGCCTACAATGAGCAGTTCTTC
cdr3_length: 15; d_call: TRBD2; v_call: TRBV25-1; j_call: TRBJ2-1; clone_size: -; cdr3_aa: CASRSTSGIYNEQFF; cdr3_nt: TGTGCCAGCAGGAGCACTAGCGGAATTTACAATGAGCAGTTCTTC
cdr3_length: 12; d_call: -; v_call: TRBV2; j_call: TRBJ1-4; clone_size: -; cdr3_aa: CASGPTGEKLFF; cdr3_nt: TGTGCCAGCGGACCGACCGGTGAAAAACTGTTTTTT
cdr3_length: 16; d_call: -; v_call: TRBV5-1; j_call: TRBJ2-1; clone_size: few; cdr3_aa: CASSLQGLGSYNEQFF; cdr3_nt: TGCGCCAGCAGCCTACAGGGCCTTGGTTCCTACAATGAGCAGTTCTTC
cdr3_length: 13; d_call: TRBD2; v_call: TRBV29-1; j_call: TRBJ2-1; clone_size: -; cdr3_aa: CSVLAETYNEQFF; cdr3_nt: TGCAGCGTTCTAGCGGAGACTTACAATGAGCAGTTCTTC
cdr3_length: 17; d_call: TRBD1; v_call: TRBV5-5; j_call: TRBJ2-3; clone_size: -; cdr3_aa: CASSLDPTGRTTDTQYF; cdr3_nt: TGTGCCAGCAGTTTAGACCCGACAGGGCGTACCACAGATACGCAGTATTTT
cdr3_length: 11; d_call: -; v_call: TRBV20-1; j_call: TRBJ2-7; clone_size: -; cdr3_aa: CSARDPVRPYF; cdr3_nt: TGCAGTGCTAGAGATCCGGTAAGGCCGTACTTC
cdr3_length: 14; d_call: -; v_call: TRBV29-1; j_call: TRBJ2-7; clone_size: -; cdr3_aa: CSVATTSSSYEQYF; cdr3_nt: TGCAGCGTTGCTACCACCTCTAGCTCCTACGAGCAGTACTTC
cdr3_length: 18; d_call: TRBD2; v_call: TRBV5-1; j_call: TRBJ2-7; clone_size: few; cdr3_aa: CASSPLTSGSSRPIEQYF; cdr3_nt: TGCGCCAGCAGCCCATTGACTAGCGGGAGCTCCAGGCCTATCGAGCAGTACTTC
cdr3_length: 15; d_call: TRBD2; v_call: TRBV7-2; j_call: TRBJ2-7; clone_size: once; cdr3_aa: CASSEKSGTPRGQYF; cdr3_nt: TGTGCCAGCAGCGAAAAGAGCGGGACCCCGCGGGGGCAGTACTTC
cdr3_length: 14; d_call: TRBD1; v_call: TRBV5-4; j_call: TRBJ1-1; clone_size: few; cdr3_aa: CASSLGDRATEAFF; cdr3_nt: TGTGCCAGCAGCCTTGGCGACAGGGCGACTGAAGCTTTCTTT
cdr3_length: 12; d_call: TRBD2; v_call: TRBV29-1; j_call: TRBJ2-1; clone_size: -; cdr3_aa: CSVAGGYNEQFF; cdr3_nt: TGCAGCGTTGCCGGGGGGTACAATGAGCAGTTCTTC